One sample yielded the 21 T cell receptor beta chains listed below, sequenced in a study of blood T cells in healthy people across ages. Using a J-beta primer mix together with a sample-barcoded 5' primer, a second PCR was run for about 6 to 11 cycles. MiXCR was run by TCRdb on the 5' RACE reads, yielding one entry per CDR3 protein. The sample includes over a million distinct CDR3 sequences, about 43% of them seen just once. The specimen was blood. These receptors originate from a woman between 18 and 29 years old in good health.

This clonotype was counted a few times. The chain carries TRBV2 and TRBJ2-1; 7 bases fit TRBD1. V was pared by 6 bases and J by 4 bases, with 3 bases of the junction left unmatched. From germline, CDR1 is SNHLY and CDR2 FYNNEI. This CDR3 is 13 amino acids long. In DNA form, the CDR3 reads TGTGCCAGCAGGGACAGGAATTACAATGAGCAGTTCTTC. Translation gives CASRDRNYNEQFF.

This clonotype was counted once. V usage is TRBV28 and J usage is TRBJ2-2, with 12 bases aligning to TRBD1. V lost 4 bases, J lost 7 bases, and 10 bases stayed unmatched. The CDR3 is made up of 17 amino acids. Germline values: CDR1 MDHEN, CDR2 SYDVKM. This chain's CDR3 is CASSSFPGQGAGGELFF. CDR3 nucleotide sequence: TGTGCCAGCAGTTCGTTCCCGGGACAGGGGGCCGGCGGGGAGCTGTTTTTT.

This clonotype has only a few counts. The V and J genes are TRBV7-2 and TRBJ2-3; 11 bases line up with TRBD2. The CDR3 is 18 amino acids. With V trimmed by 1 base and J by 1 base, 7 bases remained unmatched. Germline lookup yields CDR1 SGHTA and CDR2 FQGNSA. The CDR3 nucleotides are TGTGCCAGCAGCTTAGGGCTAGCGGGAGGACTCCGCACAGATACGCAGTATTTT. Protein product: CASSLGLAGGLRTDTQYF.

The chain employs TRBV9 and TRBJ2-2, with D perhaps TRBD2 (6 bases). Per the germline V gene, CDR1 is SGDLS and CDR2 is YYNGEE. The germline V and J ends were trimmed by 7 bases and 5 bases, with 15 bases remaining between them. The CDR3 has 14 amino acids. CDR3 nucleotides: TGTGCCAGCGAACCCGGGAGCGGAACCGGGGAGCTGTTTTTT. It is translated as CASEPGSGTGELFF.

The chain uses TRBV18 and TRBJ2-1; 8 bases align to TRBD2. Germline loops: CDR1 KGHSH, CDR2 LQKENI. Trimming took 2 bases from V and 4 from J; bases not matched to a gene: 7. The CDR3 extends over 16 amino acids. The CDR3 sequence: CASSPGLAFLYNEQFF. Here the CDR3 DNA reads TGTGCCAGCTCACCAGGACTAGCCTTTCTTTACAATGAGCAGTTCTTC.

This clonotype was seen just once. The chain is built from TRBV20-1 and TRBJ2-2; 14 bases agree with TRBD2. The ends lost 0 bases at V and 6 bases at J; junction bases unmatched: 3. CDR1 DFQATT and CDR2 SNEGSKA come from the germline V gene (reference sequence). The CDR3 has 16 residues. CDR3 nucleotide sequence: TGCAGTGCTAGAGAGCGACTAGCGGGAGGGGCCGGGGAGCTGTTTTTT. This translates into CSARERLAGGAGELFF.

The CDR3 region is CASTSQGRGNYGYTF. The DNA for the CDR3 is TGTGCCAGCACTTCACAGGGGAGAGGGAACTATGGCTACACCTTC. This chain connects TRBV3-1 to TRBJ1-2; 7 nucleotides align to TRBD1. CDR3 length equals 15 residues. CDR1 is LGHDT, CDR2 YNNKEL, per germline (reference sequence). V shed 7 bases and J 2 bases; nucleotides not matched to a gene: 10.

This sequence joins TRBV7-7 and TRBJ2-3, with TRBD2 as a possible D gene (5 bases). This CDR3 is 15 amino acids long. V shed 5 bases and J shed 2 bases, with 14 bases lying between them. CDR1 is SSHAT, CDR2 FNYEAQ, per germline (reference sequence). CDR3 DNA sequence: TGTGCCAGCAGCCCGACTAACAGACCCACAGATACGCAGTATTTT. Its protein is CASSPTNRPTDTQYF.

This chain uses TRBV6-1 with TRBJ2-1; tentative D call: TRBD2 (7 bases). The CDR3 length is 15 residues. Trimming shortened V by 3 bases and J by 5 bases, and 14 bases separated the two germline ends. Germline CDR1 and CDR2: MNHNS and SASEGT. The CDR3 protein is CASSEFGGLHNEQFF. In DNA form, the CDR3 reads TGTGCCAGCAGTGAGTTCGGGGGGCTGCACAATGAGCAGTTCTTC.

The J gene is TRBJ2-2, the V gene TRBV5-8; 8 bases agree with TRBD2. Germline CDR1 SGHTS, CDR2 YDEGEE. Unmatched junction bases numbered 7, after V lost 1 base and J lost 2 bases. CDR3 size: 17 residues. The CDR3 region has the DNA TGTGCCAGCAGCTTGCTGTTTAGCGGGGATAACACCGGGGAGCTGTTTTTT. Amino acid sequence: CASSLLFSGDNTGELFF.

This chain links TRBV4-1 with TRBJ2-1; 7 bases agree with TRBD2. V lost 1 base to trimming and J lost 2 bases; unmatched junction nucleotides: 2. Germline V gene data show CDR1 as MGHRA and CDR2 as YSYEKL. CDR3 length equals 15 residues. The CDR3 is CASSQVGGAYNEQFF. The CDR3 DNA is TGCGCCAGCAGCCAAGTGGGGGGGGCCTACAATGAGCAGTTCTTC.

The chain recombines TRBV6-1 with TRBJ1-1; D uncertain. The CDR3 runs to 11 residues. With 6 bases removed from V and 6 bases from J, the gap between germline ends came to 8 bases. Looked up from germline, CDR1 is MNHNS and CDR2 is SASEGT. The CDR3 DNA sequence: TGTGCCAGCAGACTTTTAGCTGAAGCTTTCTTT. Its protein product is CASRLLAEAFF.

The chain employs TRBV6-4 and TRBJ1-2; no clear D gene. Germline CDR1 and CDR2: MRHNA and SNTAGT. V shed 6 bases and J shed 7 bases, with 12 bases lying between them. The CDR3 runs 12 residues. The CDR3 bases are TGTGCCAGCAGATCAAAGGAGGGTGGCTACACCTTC. Its protein is CASRSKEGGYTF.

The genes are TRBV7-9 and TRBJ2-1; D unclear. V dropped 5 bases and J dropped 9 bases, with 11 bases sitting between them. There are 12 residues in the CDR3. Germline V gives CDR1 SEHNR, CDR2 FQNEAQ (reference sequence). DNA of the CDR3: TGTGCCAGCAGCCCAAGCCCCTTTGAGCAGTTCTTC. It translates to CASSPSPFEQFF.

The chain recombines TRBV7-9 with TRBJ1-2, with D hard to call. The CDR3 covers 14 residues. Germline V gene lookup returns CDR1 SEHNR and CDR2 FQNEAQ (reference sequence). V lost 0 bases and J lost 7, with 12 bases in between. This chain's CDR3 is CASSLAEVPGGYTF. DNA of the CDR3: TGTGCCAGCAGCTTAGCGGAAGTTCCCGGTGGCTACACCTTC.

In nucleotides, the CDR3 is TGCAGTGCTATAGACAACAACGAGCAGTACTTC. The encoded protein is CSAIDNNEQYF. The V and J genes are TRBV20-1 and TRBJ2-7; D ambiguous. Trimming removed 4 bases from V and 5 bases from J, with 9 bases in between. CDR3 length: 11 amino acids. Germline V gives CDR1 DFQATT, CDR2 SNEGSKA (reference sequence).

The sample holds a few counts of this clonotype. The chain uses TRBV6-1 and TRBJ2-1, with TRBD2 matching 7 bases. This CDR3 is built from 15 residues. Trimming at V came to 4 bases and at J to 0 bases, leaving 3 bases not matched to a gene. Germline-derived CDR1 and CDR2 are MNHNS and SASEGT. CDR3: CASSVTSASYNEQFF. CDR3 DNA: TGTGCCAGCAGTGTTACTAGCGCCTCCTACAATGAGCAGTTCTTC.

J is TRBJ2-1 and V is TRBV23-1; D uncertain. TRBV23-1 carries the ORF label, with uncertain function. V was cut by 5 bases and J by 10 bases, with 12 bases left in between. The CDR3 is made up of 12 amino acids. DNA of the CDR3: TGCGCCAGCAGTACCCCGCCCCGGGAGCAGTTCTTC. It specifies CASSTPPREQFF.

The chain joins TRBV19 to TRBJ2-7; D perhaps matches TRBD2 (5 bases). Trimming took 5 bases from V and 7 from J, leaving 24 bases between them. Per germline, CDR1 LNHDA and CDR2 SQIVND (reference sequence). This CDR3 has 16 amino acids. Here the CDR3 reads CASSPARTRLRSEQYF. The CDR3 nucleotides read TGTGCCAGTAGTCCCGCACGTACTAGGCTACGTTCGGAGCAGTACTTC.

The genes are TRBV9 and TRBJ2-3; 9 bases line up with TRBD2. In germline, CDR1 is SGDLS, CDR2 YYNGEE. The CDR3 extends over 18 amino acids. V trimming: 0 bases; J trimming: 5 bases; junction bases outside the gene matches: 13. CDR3 sequence: CASSVEGILAGARDTQYF. The CDR3 DNA reads as TGTGCCAGCAGCGTAGAGGGAATATTAGCGGGGGCCAGAGATACGCAGTATTTT.

This clonotype occurred once. In nucleotides, the CDR3 is TGTGCCAGCAGCTTATCGGCAGTTGTCAATCAGCCCCAGCATTTT. Translated: CASSLSAVVNQPQHF. The J gene is TRBJ1-5, the V gene TRBV7-2; D is undetermined. V gave up 2 bases and J gave up 3 bases, with 11 bases separating them. The CDR3 has 15 residues. From germline, CDR1 is SGHTA and CDR2 FQGNSA. Full variable domain (outside the CDR3, taken from reference TRBV7-2 and TRBJ1-5): GAGVSQSPSNKVTEKGKDVELRCDPISGHTALYWYRQSLGQGLEFLIYFQGNSAPDKSGLPSDRFSAERTGGSVSTLTIQRTQQEDSAVYLCASSLSAVVNQPQHFGDGTRLSIL.